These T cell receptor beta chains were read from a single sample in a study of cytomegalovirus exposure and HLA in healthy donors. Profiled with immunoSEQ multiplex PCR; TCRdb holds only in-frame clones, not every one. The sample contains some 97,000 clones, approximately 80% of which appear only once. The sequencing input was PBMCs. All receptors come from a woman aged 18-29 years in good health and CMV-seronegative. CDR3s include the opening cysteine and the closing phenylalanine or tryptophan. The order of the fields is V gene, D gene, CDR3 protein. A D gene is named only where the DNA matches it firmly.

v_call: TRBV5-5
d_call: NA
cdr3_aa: CASSLAHREQETQYF

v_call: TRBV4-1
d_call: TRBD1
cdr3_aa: CASSLEWDRGGNTIYF

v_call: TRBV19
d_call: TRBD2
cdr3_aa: CASSPRTSGGYSGDIQYF

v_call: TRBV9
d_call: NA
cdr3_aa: CASSVFVWGTDTDTQYF

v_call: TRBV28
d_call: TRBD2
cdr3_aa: CASSPLAEYYNEQFF

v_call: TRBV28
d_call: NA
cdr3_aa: CASSETASVLGGELFF

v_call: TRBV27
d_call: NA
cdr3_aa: CASSLSQTYNEQFF

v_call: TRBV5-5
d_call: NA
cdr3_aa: CASSQDGSRYYGYTF

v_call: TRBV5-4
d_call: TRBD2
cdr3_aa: CASSSGVPGLAGADTQYF

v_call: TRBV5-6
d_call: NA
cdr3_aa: CASSFVGDTEAFF

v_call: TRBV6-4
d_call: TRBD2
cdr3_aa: CASSDSSGSDEQYF

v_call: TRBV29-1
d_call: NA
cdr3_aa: CSTKEGSNGYTQYF

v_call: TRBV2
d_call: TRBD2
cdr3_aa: CASSVGRGAYTDTQYF

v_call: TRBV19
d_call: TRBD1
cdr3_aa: CASSTPSKGAFFGYTF

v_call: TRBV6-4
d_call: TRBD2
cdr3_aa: CASSRTSGGLDTQYF

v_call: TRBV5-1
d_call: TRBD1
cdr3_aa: CASSLVGTGPFYEQYF

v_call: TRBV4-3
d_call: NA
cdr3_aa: CASSQGEGEADTQYF

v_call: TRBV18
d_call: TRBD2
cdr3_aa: CASSLRTSGTTDTQYF

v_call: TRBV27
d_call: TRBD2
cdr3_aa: CASSFRGRNTYEQYF

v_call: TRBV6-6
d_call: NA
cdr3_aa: CASSTGSGNTIYF